The clone carrying this T cell receptor (beta chain) came up a few times. The antigen is undetermined. The data originate from a study of CD8+ T cells in alopecia areata. Whole-study context: Treated individuals took tofacitinib by mouth, 5 to 10 mg twice daily.

Trimming left V 5 bases short and J 4 bases short, with 9 bases between. The CDR3 is 11 amino acids. The V gene's germline CDR1 is GTSNPN and CDR2 SVGIG (reference sequence). Extracted RNA was reverse transcribed into cDNA, the sequencing template. Repertoires were generated with immunoSEQ multiplex PCR, while TCRdb's copy carries only in-frame clones and drops some. Among 150,000 to 200,000 clones, approximately 56% were seen once, and the ten largest hold approximately 15%. The study's findings and limits: Alopecia totalis/universalis scalp especially showed more expanded CD8+ clones than normal scalp.

Sequencing was performed on CD4+ T cells sorted from blood, taken at week 0. The V gene is TRBV30, the J gene TRBJ2-7, with D tentatively TRBD1 (5 bases). This sequence was found in a human donor with alopecia areata. CDR3 loop: CAWDTGYEQYF. The CDR3 coding sequence is TGTGCCTGGGACACAGGTTACGAGCAGTACTTC.